This T cell receptor beta chain emerged from a study of vaccination and CD4 T cells after COVID-19. This clonotype has just a few counts. The target antigen is unknown. Cultured CD4+ T cell DNA was sequenced using the Oncomine TCR Beta short-read assay. TCRdb ran MiXCR on the PCR reads and lists one entry per CDR3 protein. The sample lists roughly 4,000 distinct CDR3 sequences; under 20% were seen once. Treatment indicated: roughly 10-day PBMC culture with coronavirus spike peptide pools or control peptides (ViraFEST assay). The length of the CDR3 is 14 residues. The V end was cut by 3 bases, the J end by 8 bases, with 16 bases between. Germline loops: CDR1 GTSNPN, CDR2 SVGIG (reference sequence).

The rearrangement joins TRBV30 to TRBJ2-2; D possibly matches TRBD1 or TRBD2 (6 bases each). The sequence was collected from a human donor who had recovered from COVID-19. The sequencing sample was made of CD4+ T cells from blood, cultured in vitro. CDR3 region: CAWRGGHSTGELFF. For the CDR3, the DNA is TGTGCCTGGAGGGGGGGACACTCCACAGGGGAGCTGTTTTTT.